The 12 T cell receptor beta chains below come from one sample, sequenced in a study of Ad26.COV2.S vaccination and SARS-CoV-2 variants. The protocol was immunoSEQ multiplex PCR, while the TCRdb copy is restricted to in-frame clones and leaves out a portion. The sample consists of fewer than 400,000 clones, 70% to 90% of them appearing once. Stated treatment: 15 to 20 received Ad26.COV2.S at low or high dose, single or two shots; 5 received placebo; per-sample allocation not given. The investigators took samples on day 63 after the first vaccine or placebo injection. The starting material was peripheral blood, obtained in a trial of Ad26.COV2.S vaccine versus placebo. These receptors all come from a person between 18 and 65 years old who received the Ad26.COV2.S COVID-19 vaccine or a placebo.

The rearrangement links TRBV28 to TRBJ2-2; D possibly matches TRBD1 or TRBD2 (5 bases each). Trimming took off 6 bases at V and 5 bases at J, with 13 bases between the two ends. Germline V gene sequence: CDR1 MDHEN, CDR2 SYDVKM. This CDR3 has 14 residues. The CDR3 bases are TGTGCCAGCAGGGTAATCGGGACGACCGGGGAGCTGTTTTTT. This encodes CASRVIGTTGELFF. Full variable domain (rest looked up from reference TRBV28 and TRBJ2-2): DVKVTQSSRYLVKRTGEKVFLECVQDMDHENMFWYRQDPGLGLRLIYFSYDVKMKEKGDIPEGYSVSREKKERFSLILESASTNQTSMYLCASRVIGTTGELFFGEGSRLTVL.

The genes are TRBV10-3 and TRBJ2-3; 10 bases agree with TRBD2. Trimming cost V 3 bases and J 4 bases; bases outside gene matches: 7. Per germline, CDR1 ENHRY and CDR2 SYGVKD. The CDR3 has 16 residues. Here the CDR3 DNA reads TGTGCCATCAGTGACCGAGAAGCGGGGGGGTCAGATACGCAGTATTTT. It specifies CAISDREAGGSDTQYF.

The chain is built from TRBV14 and TRBJ1-2; no definite D call. The CDR3 has 12 amino acids. The germline V gene has CDR1 SGHDN and CDR2 FVKESK. Between the trimmed V and J ends, which lost 3 bases and 8 bases, there was a span of 10 bases. The CDR3 DNA reads TGTGCCAGCAGCCAGAAAAGGAACGGCTACACCTTC. It specifies CASSQKRNGYTF.

The chain carries TRBV9 and TRBJ2-3, with 9 bases matching TRBD2. The ends lost 0 bases at V and 9 bases at J; junction bases unmatched: 5. The CDR3 runs 14 residues. CDR1 and CDR2 from the germline V gene are SGDLS and YYNGEE. The CDR3, as DNA: TGTGCCAGCAGCGTAGAAAGTAGCGGGGGCACGCAGTATTTT. This codes for CASSVESSGGTQYF.

This chain uses TRBV4-1 with TRBJ1-1, with TRBD1 identical over 8 bases. The germline V gene has CDR1 MGHRA and CDR2 YSYEKL. The CDR3 runs to 14 residues. The trim removed 4 bases at V and 1 base at J, leaving 2 bases unmatched. CDR3 in amino acids: CASSPTGANTEAFF. The CDR3 nucleotides read TGCGCCAGCAGCCCGACAGGGGCGAACACTGAAGCTTTCTTT.

The rearrangement links TRBV9 to TRBJ2-4; D is undetermined. Germline V CDR1 and CDR2: SGDLS, YYNGEE. Trimming took 0 bases from V and 2 from J, leaving 3 bases between them. This CDR3 is built from 13 residues. CDR3 DNA: TGTGCCAGCAGCGTAGGGACCAAAAACATTCAGTACTTC. Protein product: CASSVGTKNIQYF.

The chain employs TRBV19 and TRBJ2-1, with D tentatively TRBD2 (7 bases). V gave up 7 bases and J gave up 2 bases, with 12 bases separating them. CDR1 LNHDA and CDR2 SQIVND come from the germline V gene (reference sequence). This CDR3 has 14 residues. DNA for the CDR3: TGTGCCAGTAAGAGGGGGGGGACCTACAATGAGCAGTTCTTC. Protein: CASKRGGTYNEQFF.

This clone was detected a few times. CDR3 in DNA: TGTGCCAGCAGCTTAAACCCCCTATGGAACGAGCAGTACTTC. Amino acid sequence: CASSLNPLWNEQYF. V is TRBV7-3 and J is TRBJ2-7; D is undetermined. Germline CDR1 is SGHTA and CDR2 is FQGTGA. This CDR3 region has 14 residues. The germline V and J ends were trimmed by 1 base and 5 bases, with 12 bases remaining between them.

This clone was seen a single time. The junction shows a germline mismatch at one end, possibly a read error. The gene calls are TRBV29-1 and TRBJ2-3, with a tentative D call TRBD1 (5 bases). Germline CDR1 reads SQVTM; CDR2 reads ANQGSEA. This CDR3 contains 14 residues. CDR3 coding DNA: TGCAGCGCTGAACAGACAGCTAGCACAGATACGCAGTATTTT. It translates to CSAEQTASTDTQYF.

This chain connects TRBV5-1 to TRBJ2-2; D perhaps matches TRBD1 (6 bases). The germline V gene has CDR1 SGHRS and CDR2 YFSETQ. V was clipped by 4 bases and J by 2 bases, with 15 bases between them. This CDR3 comprises 16 residues. The CDR3: CASSRHTGQNTGELFF. The DNA for the CDR3 is TGCGCCAGCAGCCGACACACAGGGCAAAACACCGGGGAGCTGTTTTTT. Looking up the rest from reference TRBV5-1 and TRBJ2-2 gives the full variable domain: KAGVTQTPRYLIKTRGQQVTLSCSPISGHRSVSWYQQTPGQGLQFLFEYFSETQRNKGNFPGRFSGRQFSNSRSEMNVSTLELGDSALYLCASSRHTGQNTGELFFGEGSRLTVL.

The chain recombines TRBV6-1 with TRBJ2-1, with D unresolved. The V end was cut by 0 bases, the J end by 6 bases, with 9 bases between. Germline CDR1 is MNHNS and CDR2 is SASEGT. The CDR3 length is 14 residues. This CDR3 is CASSEAHPGNEQFF. CDR3 nucleotide sequence: TGTGCCAGCAGTGAAGCCCACCCAGGCAATGAGCAGTTCTTC.

The chain is built from TRBV5-1 and TRBJ2-2, with a weak D call TRBD2 (5 bases). Per the germline V gene, CDR1 is SGHRS and CDR2 is YFSETQ. This CDR3 spans 15 amino acids. Trimming stripped 2 bases from V and 5 bases from J, with 13 bases between. The CDR3, as DNA: TGCGCCAGCAGCTTTTCAAGCCCGGGGACCGGGGAGCTGTTTTTT. This codes for CASSFSSPGTGELFF.